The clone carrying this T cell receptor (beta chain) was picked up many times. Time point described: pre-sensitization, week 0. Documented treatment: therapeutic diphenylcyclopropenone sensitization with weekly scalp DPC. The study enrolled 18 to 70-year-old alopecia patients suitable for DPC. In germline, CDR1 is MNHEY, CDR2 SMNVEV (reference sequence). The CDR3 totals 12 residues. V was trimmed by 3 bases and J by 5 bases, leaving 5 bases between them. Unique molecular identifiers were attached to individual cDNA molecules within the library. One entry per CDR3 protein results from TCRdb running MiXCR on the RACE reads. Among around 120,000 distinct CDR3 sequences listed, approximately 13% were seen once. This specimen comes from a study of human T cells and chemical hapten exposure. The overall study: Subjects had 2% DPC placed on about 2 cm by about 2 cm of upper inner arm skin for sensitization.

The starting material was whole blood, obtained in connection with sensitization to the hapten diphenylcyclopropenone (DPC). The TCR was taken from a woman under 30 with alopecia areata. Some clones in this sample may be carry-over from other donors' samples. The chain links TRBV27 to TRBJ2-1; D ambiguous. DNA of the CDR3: TGTGCCAGCAGTTTGCTAAACAATGAGCAGTTCTTC. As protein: CASSLLNNEQFF.